This TCR beta chain was captured by sequencing in a study of shared T cell receptors in the human thymus. CDR3 length: 13 residues. The trim removed 4 bases at V and 5 bases at J, leaving 3 bases unmatched. Germline assignment: CDR1 MRHNA and CDR2 SNTAGT. This table comes from immunoSEQ multiplex PCR, and its TCRdb copy is limited to in-frame clones, with some not included. The sample has approximately 490,000 clones, around three quarters seen once; the top ten hold about 0.014%. These data also formed part of another study, on human thymus T cells.

The TCR comes from a boy under three years old with a congenital heart defect. Sequenced sample: thymocytes. The chain carries TRBV6-4 and TRBJ1-1; 8 bases match TRBD1. Here the CDR3 reads CASSGRQGTEAFF. The CDR3, as DNA: TGTGCCAGCAGTGGGAGACAGGGGACTGAAGCTTTCTTT.